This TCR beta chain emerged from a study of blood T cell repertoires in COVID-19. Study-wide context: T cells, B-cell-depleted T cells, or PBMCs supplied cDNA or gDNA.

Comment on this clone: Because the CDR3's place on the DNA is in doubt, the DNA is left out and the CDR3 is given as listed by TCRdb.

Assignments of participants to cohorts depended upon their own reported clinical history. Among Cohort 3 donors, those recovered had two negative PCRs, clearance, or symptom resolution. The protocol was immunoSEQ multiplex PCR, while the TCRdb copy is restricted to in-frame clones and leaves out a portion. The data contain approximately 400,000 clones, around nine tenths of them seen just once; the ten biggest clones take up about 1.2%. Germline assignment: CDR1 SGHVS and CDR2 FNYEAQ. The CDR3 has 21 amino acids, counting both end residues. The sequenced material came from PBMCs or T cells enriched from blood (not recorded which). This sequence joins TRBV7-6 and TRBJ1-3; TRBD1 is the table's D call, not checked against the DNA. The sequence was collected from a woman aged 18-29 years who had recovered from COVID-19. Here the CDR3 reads CASSRRAGTGATTSSGNTIYF.